Detailed here is one T cell receptor (beta chain). Libraries were prepared by immunoSEQ multiplex PCR; TCRdb keeps only in-frame clonotypes and omits some of them. This sample carries about 390,000 clones, roughly nine tenths of them seen once, and the ten largest clones take 3% to 4.5%. The treatment: around 19 received Ad26.COV2.S at low or high dose, single or two shots; a few received placebo; per-sample allocation not given. Sampling was performed 63 days after the first vaccine or placebo injection. The record originates from a study of Ad26.COV2.S vaccination and SARS-CoV-2 variants. In germline, CDR1 is MRHNA, CDR2 SNTAGT. This CDR3 has 13 amino acids. With 2 bases removed from V and 6 bases from J, the gap between germline ends came to 10 bases.

This sequence originates from a person between 18 and 65 years old who received the Ad26.COV2.S COVID-19 vaccine or a placebo. The chain has TRBV6-4 and TRBJ1-2; TRBD1 is a possible D gene (6 bases). This material consisted of peripheral blood, taken in a trial of Ad26.COV2.S vaccine versus placebo. The DNA for the CDR3 is TGTGCCAGCAGTGACGGGGGGGGCAATGGCTACACCTTC. This sequence encodes CASSDGGGNGYTF.